The 9 T cell receptor beta chains below all came from one sample that was sequenced in a study of blood T cell repertoires in COVID-19. Assay: immunoSEQ multiplex PCR; the TCRdb copy retains only in-frame clones and omits some. The sample lists about 200,000 clones; approximately 90% were seen once. The material sequenced was peripheral blood. Every receptor here comes from a man aged 45-60 years with COVID-19, enrolled during active disease.

V usage is TRBV19 and J usage is TRBJ2-3; 13 bases map to TRBD2. The CDR3 loop spans 17 amino acids. Germline lookup yields CDR1 LNHDA and CDR2 SQIVND (reference sequence). J lost 0 bases, V lost 4 bases, and 4 bases had no gene match. The CDR3: CASSRLAGGLSTDTQYF. The CDR3 nucleotides are TGTGCCAGTAGTAGACTAGCGGGAGGCCTAAGCACAGATACGCAGTATTTT.

V is TRBV9 and J is TRBJ2-1, with D possibly being TRBD2 (7 bases). CDR3 length: 15 residues. V was clipped by 6 bases and J by 3 bases, with 16 bases between them. CDR1 is SGDLS, CDR2 YYNGEE, per germline. This chain's CDR3 is CASTLGGAVYNEQFF. The CDR3 nucleotides are TGTGCCAGCACCCTTGGGGGGGCGGTCTACAATGAGCAGTTCTTC.

The chain couples TRBV29-1 to TRBJ1-4, with D tentatively TRBD1 (6 bases). CDR3 size: 13 residues. The germline V gene has CDR1 SQVTM and CDR2 ANQGSEA. Trimming removed 4 bases from V and 5 bases from J, with 11 bases in between. This chain's CDR3 is CSVAQGRNEKLFF. The CDR3 coding sequence is TGCAGCGTTGCGCAGGGGCGAAATGAAAAACTGTTTTTT.

J is TRBJ2-2 and V is TRBV18; 8 bases align to TRBD2. CDR1 is KGHSH, CDR2 LQKENI, per germline. V lost 6 bases to trimming and J lost 5 bases; unmatched junction nucleotides: 14. The CDR3 is 17 residues long. CDR3 residues: CASSQLADFLGTGELFF. The CDR3 coding sequence is TGTGCCAGCTCCCAACTAGCGGACTTCCTTGGGACCGGGGAGCTGTTTTTT.

This clone was observed once. The J gene is TRBJ2-1, the V gene TRBV3-1 (or the pseudogene TRBV3-2); 9 bases are a match to TRBD2. The V gene's germline CDR1 is LGHDT and CDR2 YNNKEL (reference sequence). This CDR3 contains 20 residues. The V gene end was trimmed by 0 bases and the J gene end by 0 bases; junction bases not matched to a gene: 12. The CDR3 is CASSQDRLVSGRSSYNEQFF. CDR3 in DNA: TGTGCCAGCAGCCAAGATCGCTTGGTCAGCGGGAGGAGCTCCTACAATGAGCAGTTCTTC.

This chain links TRBV12-3 or TRBV12-4 with TRBJ2-5, with unresolved D. The CDR3 runs to 12 residues. The V end lost 3 bases, the J end lost 2 bases, and 4 bases lay between the germline ends. CDR3 nucleotides: TGTGCCAGCAGTTTCGTGCAAGAGACCCAGTACTTC. Protein product: CASSFVQETQYF.

The chain joins TRBV20-1 to TRBJ2-7; 10 bases line up with TRBD2. CDR3 length equals 14 residues. CDR1 and CDR2 (germline): DFQATT, SNEGSKA (reference sequence). Trimming cost V 3 bases and J 3 bases; bases outside gene matches: 5. The CDR3 DNA is TGCAGTGCTAGTACTAGCGGGGCGTACTACGAGCAGTACTTC. Its protein product is CSASTSGAYYEQYF.

V and J are TRBV19 and TRBJ1-2, with 9 bases aligning to TRBD1. The V segment lost 5 bases and the J segment 6 bases; nucleotides outside the gene matches: 16. Germline assignment: CDR1 LNHDA and CDR2 SQIVND (reference sequence). The CDR3 runs to 17 residues. Here the CDR3 DNA reads TGTGCCAGTAGTCCAGGACAGGGGCGGTACGACTCGAATGGCTACACCTTC. This gives the protein CASSPGQGRYDSNGYTF. Full variable domain (rest looked up from reference TRBV19 and TRBJ1-2): DGGITQSPKYLFRKEGQNVTLSCEQNLNHDAMYWYRQDPGQGLRLIYYSQIVNDFQKGDIAEGYSVSREKKESFPLTVTSAQKNPTAFYLCASSPGQGRYDSNGYTFGSGTRLTVV.

The chain combines TRBV12-3 or TRBV12-4 with TRBJ1-1; TRBD1 agrees at 8 bases. V shed 3 bases and J 7 bases; nucleotides not matched to a gene: 4. The CDR3 totals 13 residues. CDR3 sequence: CASSFLTGGEAFF. In DNA form, the CDR3 reads TGTGCCAGCAGTTTTTTAACAGGGGGTGAAGCTTTCTTT.